One and the same sample provided the 6 T cell receptor beta chains below, sequenced in a study of identifying expanded T cells in peripheral blood. Here immunoSEQ multiplex PCR was the method, and the copy in TCRdb shows in-frame clones only, minus some. The sample lists 70,000 to 95,000 clones, about nine tenths occurring once. Sequencing was carried out using blood. These receptors were taken from a person aged 18 to 69 in good health.

This sequence joins TRBV2 and TRBJ2-2; 7 nucleotides match TRBD2. Trimming removed 4 bases from V and 4 bases from J; junction bases left unmatched: 6. CDR1 is SNHLY, CDR2 FYNNEI, per germline. CDR3 length: 15 residues. CDR3 sequence reads: CASSGLRGTTGELFF. The CDR3 DNA sequence: TGTGCCAGCAGTGGCTTGCGGGGGACCACCGGGGAGCTGTTTTTT.

This chain joins TRBV11-2 and TRBJ2-4; D unresolved. Trimming took 2 bases from V and 4 from J, leaving 24 bases between them. The germline gives CDR1 SGHAT, CDR2 FQNNGV. The CDR3 is 19 residues long. CDR3 amino acids: CASSLWGEKVDGPKNIQYF. For the CDR3, the DNA is TGTGCCAGCAGCTTATGGGGTGAGAAGGTGGATGGGCCAAAAAACATTCAGTACTTC.

The chain links TRBV7-9 to TRBJ2-7; 7 bases line up with TRBD1. CDR1 and CDR2 from the germline V gene are SEHNR and FQNEAQ (reference sequence). The CDR3 has 13 residues. With V trimmed by 3 bases and J by 6 bases, 5 bases remained unmatched. The CDR3 loop is CASSFEGGSEQYF. The DNA for the CDR3 is TGTGCCAGCAGCTTCGAAGGGGGCTCCGAGCAGTACTTC. The whole variable domain, filled in from reference TRBV7-9 and TRBJ2-7, reads DTGVSQNPRHKITKRGQNVTFRCDPISEHNRLYWYRQTLGQGPEFLTYFQNEAQLEKSRLLSDRFSAERPKGSFSTLEIQRTEQGDSAMYLCASSFEGGSEQYFGPGTRLTVT.

This clone was observed a single time. The chain links TRBV10-1 to TRBJ2-2; 8 bases line up with TRBD2. After removal of 2 bases from V and 7 bases from J, the junction contained 0 bases not matched to a gene. CDR3 length: 13 residues. Germline V lookup: CDR1 WNHNN, CDR2 SYGVQD (reference sequence). The CDR3 DNA sequence: TGCGCCAGCAGTGAGCTAGCGGGCGGGGAGCTGTTTTTT. Its translation: CASSELAGGELFF.

The gene calls are TRBV27 and TRBJ1-2; 8 positions match TRBD1. The V and J ends lost 6 bases and 8 bases, in that order; junction bases with no gene match: 8. This CDR3 is 13 amino acids long. Per germline, CDR1 MNHEY and CDR2 SMNVEV (reference sequence). The CDR3, as DNA: TGTGCCAGCAGGCAACAGGGGGAGGGCGGCTACACCTTC. Its translation: CASRQQGEGGYTF.

V gene TRBV10-2 combines with J gene TRBJ2-1, with D possibly being TRBD2 (7 bases). CDR1 is WSHSY and CDR2 is SAAADI in the germline V gene. The CDR3 is 13 residues long. Trimming took 8 bases from V and 3 from J, leaving 11 bases between them. DNA for the CDR3: TGCGCCAGCGGGGGGGCCGACTACAATGAGCAGTTCTTC. Amino acid sequence: CASGGADYNEQFF.